This TCR beta chain was observed in a study of CD8+ T cells in alopecia areata. Investigators isolated RNA and reverse transcribed it into cDNA to act as the sequencing template. Sequencing was performed with immunoSEQ multiplex PCR; in TCRdb, only in-frame clones are kept and a portion is missing. The sample lists more than 150,000 clones; about 51% were seen once. Many counts were recorded for this clone. Trimming removed 1 base at V and 4 bases at J, with 8 bases between. Germline CDR1 SGHDN, CDR2 FVKESK. This CDR3 spans 14 amino acids. The treatment is: oral pan-JAK inhibitor, 5-10 mg twice daily. The chain recombines TRBV14 with TRBJ1-3; no reliable D call. The sequence was obtained from a human donor with alopecia areata. The source material was CD8+ T cells sorted from blood, sampled between weeks 51 and 52, from a patient treated with tofacitinib. CDR3 nucleotide sequence: TGTGCCAGCAGCCAAGCAGGCCGCGGAAACACCATATATTTT. Translated, it gives CASSQAGRGNTIYF.